The T cell receptor (beta chain) described here comes from a study of lymphopenia after photon versus proton radiotherapy. Study-level findings and limits: After lymphocyte nadir, photon-treated repertoires showed oligoclonal expansion, especially CD8+ Temra. Photon-treated patients lost naive T cells and TCR diversity; proton-treated stayed stable.

V was clipped by 3 bases and J by 2 bases; unmatched bases: 6. The CDR3 contains 16 residues. Looked up from germline, CDR1 is SGHTA and CDR2 is FQGTGA. This clone has only a few counts. Antigen unknown. The table came from immunoSEQ multiplex PCR; TCRdb's copy has only in-frame clones and leaves some out. The sample includes roughly 35,000 clones, more than 70% of them seen just once. This clonotype was sampled from a man in his forties or fifties with gastric cancer. The chain couples TRBV7-3 to TRBJ2-7; 11 nucleotides align to TRBD2. Sample: peripheral blood, taken from a patient treated with photon-based radiotherapy. The CDR3: CASSLQGTSGPYEQYF. In DNA, the CDR3 is TGTGCCAGCAGCTTGCAAGGGACTAGCGGCCCCTACGAGCAGTACTTC.